The 22 T cell receptor beta chains given below trace back to one sample, sequenced in a study of CXCR3-negative and CXCR3-positive naive CD8 T cells. What these receptors recognize is not known. Study-wide results and limits: The study found more hydrophobic TRB CDR3s in CXCR3-positive naive cells than in CXCR3-negative naive cells.

UMI-labeled TRB cDNA libraries were prepared by 5' RACE. TCRdb re-called the 5' RACE reads; one entry per CDR3 protein, DNA not given. The sample totals under 90,000 distinct CDR3 sequences. The specimen was naive CXCR3+ CD8+ T cells from blood. As to subset: CD45RO-CCR7+CD27+CD95- naive CD8+ T cells expressing CXCR3 (TNR3+). Receptors were obtained from a human donor in good health. Some clones in this sample may be carry-over from other donors' samples.

This chain's CDR3 is CASSQVFEETQYF. This chain links TRBV14 with TRBJ2-5. The CDR3 sequence is 13 residues long. The germline CDR1 and CDR2 sequences are SGHDN and FVKESK.

J is TRBJ1-1 and V is TRBV29-1. Per the germline V gene, CDR1 is SQVTM and CDR2 is ANQGSEA. The CDR3 is 11 amino acids. CDR3 protein: CSVAGPTEAFF.

The chain couples TRBV28 to TRBJ2-1; the TRBD2 assignment by TCRdb is unverifiable without DNA. Germline CDR1 MDHEN, CDR2 SYDVKM. CDR3 length: 15 residues. CDR3 loop: CASSSLAGTWGEQFF. Drawing the rest from reference TRBV28 and TRBJ2-1, the complete variable domain is DVKVTQSSRYLVKRTGEKVFLECVQDMDHENMFWYRQDPGLGLRLIYFSYDVKMKEKGDIPEGYSVSREKKERFSLILESASTNQTSMYLCASSSLAGTWGEQFFGPGTRLTVL.

The V gene is TRBV12-3 or TRBV12-4, the J gene TRBJ2-6. The CDR3 extends over 15 amino acids. The CDR3 is CASSLRSSGANVLTF.

The V call is TRBV5-1, the J call TRBJ1-1; without DNA, the TCRdb call of TRBD1 cannot be checked. The CDR3 sequence is 14 residues long. Germline CDR1 and CDR2: SGHRS and YFSETQ. CDR3 loop: CASSYRVGNTEAFF.

The chain links TRBV5-6 to TRBJ2-1; TCRdb's assignment of TRBD1 cannot be checked, as there is no DNA. The CDR3 contains 20 residues. Germline V gene lookup returns CDR1 SGHDT and CDR2 YYEEEE. The CDR3 loop is CASSLFYLPGTGSSYNEQFF. The whole variable domain, filled in from reference TRBV5-6 and TRBJ2-1, reads DAGVTQSPTHLIKTRGQQVTLRCSPKSGHDTVSWYQQALGQGPQFIFQYYEEEERQRGNFPDRFSGHQFPNYSSELNVNALLLGDSALYLCASSLFYLPGTGSSYNEQFFGPGTRLTVL.

This rearrangement joins TRBV6-1 to TRBJ2-1; without DNA, the TCRdb call of TRBD1 cannot be checked. Germline V CDR1 and CDR2: MNHNS, SASEGT. The CDR3 length is 15 residues. The CDR3 sequence is CASSEWGDSFNEQFF.

CDR3 residues: CASSEESGRSKTDTQYF. The chain links TRBV6-1 to TRBJ2-3; there is no DNA to check the TCRdb D call of TRBD2. The CDR3 runs to 17 residues. Looked up from germline, CDR1 is MNHNS and CDR2 is SASEGT.

The rearrangement joins TRBV28 to TRBJ2-7; the D call of TRBD1 rests on TCRdb alone, since no DNA is present to check it. CDR3 length: 15 residues. CDR1 and CDR2 (germline): MDHEN, SYDVKM. This CDR3 reads CASSLPGTGDYEQYF.

The rearrangement joins TRBV6-1 to TRBJ1-4; TCRdb's D gene call, TRBD1, goes unchecked for lack of DNA. This CDR3 comprises 13 residues. Germline lookup yields CDR1 MNHNS and CDR2 SASEGT. CDR3 sequence reads: CASNNRENEKLFF.

This chain uses TRBV28 with TRBJ1-1. The CDR3 length is 14 residues. Germline V gene lookup returns CDR1 MDHEN and CDR2 SYDVKM. The CDR3 is CASSPTEWATEAFF.

This rearrangement joins TRBV19 to TRBJ1-1. Looked up from germline, CDR1 is LNHDA and CDR2 is SQIVND (reference sequence). This CDR3 spans 12 amino acids. CDR3 in amino acids: CASNLAGTEAFF.

This sequence joins TRBV19 and TRBJ2-2; without DNA, the TCRdb call of TRBD1 cannot be checked. The CDR3 runs to 15 residues. The germline gives CDR1 LNHDA, CDR2 SQIVND (reference sequence). CDR3 loop: CASGGAGEDTGELFF.

J is TRBJ1-5 and V is TRBV24-1; TCRdb's assignment of TRBD1 cannot be checked, as there is no DNA. This CDR3 has 16 residues. CDR1 and CDR2 (germline): KGHDR, SFDVKD. CDR3 residues: CATSDSTTGNYQPQHF.

V gene TRBV4-3 combines with J gene TRBJ2-2; the D gene TCRdb calls, TRBD1, cannot be checked with no DNA. Germline V lookup: CDR1 LGHNA, CDR2 YSLEER. There are 15 residues in the CDR3. CDR3 amino acids: CASSQGGILNGELFF.

The J gene is TRBJ2-6, the V gene TRBV12-3 or TRBV12-4; the D call of TRBD1 rests on TCRdb alone, since no DNA is present to check it. This CDR3 is 12 amino acids long. CDR3 region: CASGGRANVLTF.

The chain joins TRBV5-1 to TRBJ1-2; the D gene TCRdb calls, TRBD1, cannot be checked with no DNA. This CDR3 is 15 amino acids long. Germline-derived CDR1 and CDR2 are SGHRS and YFSETQ. The CDR3: CASSSSGTADNGYTF. Based on the CDR3 plus reference TRBV5-1 and TRBJ1-2, the full variable domain is KAGVTQTPRYLIKTRGQQVTLSCSPISGHRSVSWYQQTPGQGLQFLFEYFSETQRNKGNFPGRFSGRQFSNSRSEMNVSTLELGDSALYLCASSSSGTADNGYTFGSGTRLTVV.

The chain has TRBV6-5 and TRBJ2-3; checking the TCRdb D call of TRBD2 is not possible without DNA. The CDR3 is 15 amino acids. From germline, CDR1 is MNHEY and CDR2 SVGAGI. CDR3 sequence: CASSTSGTPTDTQYF.

The chain uses TRBV28 and TRBJ2-3; TCRdb reports TRBD2, a call that lacks DNA to check it against. Looked up from germline, CDR1 is MDHEN and CDR2 is SYDVKM. The CDR3 contains 14 residues. CDR3 sequence reads: CASSLTGGADTQYF.

The V call is TRBV20-1, the J call TRBJ2-2; the TRBD1 assignment by TCRdb is unverifiable without DNA. CDR1 is DFQATT and CDR2 is SNEGSKA in the germline V gene (reference sequence). This CDR3 is 15 amino acids long. CDR3 in amino acids: CSVGEPGQGTGELFF.

J is TRBJ1-2 and V is TRBV20-1; as DNA is missing, the TRBD1 call by TCRdb cannot be tested. The CDR3 loop spans 16 amino acids. Per germline, CDR1 DFQATT and CDR2 SNEGSKA (reference sequence). CDR3 region: CSARVPGQGQIYGYTF.

The V and J genes are TRBV6-5 and TRBJ2-3; TCRdb names TRBD1, which stays unverified in the absence of DNA. The CDR3 runs to 18 residues. The germline gives CDR1 MNHEY, CDR2 SVGAGI. This CDR3 reads CASSTTEPDRGVIDTQYF.